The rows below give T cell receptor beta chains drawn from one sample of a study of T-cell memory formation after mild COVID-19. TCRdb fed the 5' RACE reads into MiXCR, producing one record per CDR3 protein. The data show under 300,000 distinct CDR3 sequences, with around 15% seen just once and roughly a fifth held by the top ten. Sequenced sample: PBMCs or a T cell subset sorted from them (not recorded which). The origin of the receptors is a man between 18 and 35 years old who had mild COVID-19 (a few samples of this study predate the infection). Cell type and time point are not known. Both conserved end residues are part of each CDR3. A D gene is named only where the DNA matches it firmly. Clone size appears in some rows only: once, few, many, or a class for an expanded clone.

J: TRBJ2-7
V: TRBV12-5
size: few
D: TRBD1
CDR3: CASGLGTGVYEQYF
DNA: TGTGCTAGTGGTTTGGGGACAGGGGTCTACGAGCAGTACTTC

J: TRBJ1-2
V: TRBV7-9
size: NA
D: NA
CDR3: CASSQRDWGENYGYTF
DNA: TGTGCCAGCAGCCAGCGGGATTGGGGGGAGAACTATGGCTACACCTTC

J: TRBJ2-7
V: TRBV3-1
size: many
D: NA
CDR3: CASSQEGYEQYF
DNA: TGTGCCAGCAGCCAAGAGGGCTACGAGCAGTACTTC

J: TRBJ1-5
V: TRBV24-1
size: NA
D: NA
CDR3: CATSGLTVAGPQHF
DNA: TGTGCCACCAGTGGTTTGACGGTCGCCGGGCCCCAGCATTTT

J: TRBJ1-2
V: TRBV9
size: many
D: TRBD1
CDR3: CASSVYQGQGGYTF
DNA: TGTGCCAGCAGCGTATATCAAGGACAGGGAGGCTACACCTTC

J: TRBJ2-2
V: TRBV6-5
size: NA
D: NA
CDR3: CASSYSTRGGGELFF
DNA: TGTGCCAGCAGTTACTCGACAAGGGGAGGCGGGGAGCTGTTTTTT

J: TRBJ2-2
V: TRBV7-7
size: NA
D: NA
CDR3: CASSLALGNTGELFF
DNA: TGTGCTAGCAGCTTAGCGCTTGGGAACACCGGGGAGCTGTTTTTT

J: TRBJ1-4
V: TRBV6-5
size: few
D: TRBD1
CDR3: CASRRDRGLSNEKLFF
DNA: TGTGCCAGCAGGAGGGACAGGGGGCTATCTAATGAAAAACTGTTTTTT

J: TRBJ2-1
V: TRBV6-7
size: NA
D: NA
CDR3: CALARGEPYNEQFF
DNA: TGTGCCCTTGCCCGGGGTGAGCCCTACAATGAGCAGTTCTTC

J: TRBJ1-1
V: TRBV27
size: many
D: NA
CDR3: CASSFGGGTEAFF
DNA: TGTGCCAGCAGTTTTGGAGGGGGCACTGAAGCTTTCTTT

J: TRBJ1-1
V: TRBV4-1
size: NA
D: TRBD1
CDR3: CASSHGTGAKHEAFF
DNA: TGCGCCAGCAGCCATGGGACAGGGGCGAAACATGAAGCTTTCTTT

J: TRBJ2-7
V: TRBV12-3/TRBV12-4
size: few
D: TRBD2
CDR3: CASSQGTSGYEQYF
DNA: TGTGCCAGCAGCCAAGGGACTAGCGGCTACGAGCAGTACTTC

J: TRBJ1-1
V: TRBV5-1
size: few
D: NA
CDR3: CASFRGGTTDTEAFF
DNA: TGCGCCAGCTTCAGGGGCGGGACAACCGACACTGAAGCTTTCTTT

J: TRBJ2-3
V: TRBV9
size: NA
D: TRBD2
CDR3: CASSSQWGTSGADTQYF
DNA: TGTGCCAGCAGCTCCCAGTGGGGGACTAGCGGGGCCGATACGCAGTATTTT

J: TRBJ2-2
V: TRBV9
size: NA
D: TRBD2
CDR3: CASSRRGEPRGGELFF
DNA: TGTGCCAGCAGTCGCCGGGGGGAGCCTCGGGGCGGGGAGCTGTTTTTT

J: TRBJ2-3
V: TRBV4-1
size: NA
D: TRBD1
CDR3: CASSQEWDRYTDTQYF
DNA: TGCGCCAGCAGCCAAGAGTGGGACAGGTACACAGATACGCAGTATTTT

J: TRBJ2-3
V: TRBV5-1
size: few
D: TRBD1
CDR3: CASSQGDPPRDTQYF
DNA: TGCGCCAGCAGCCAGGGGGACCCGCCTCGAGATACGCAGTATTTT

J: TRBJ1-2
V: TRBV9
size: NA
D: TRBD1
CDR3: CASSVDFRQGAVSF
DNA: TGTGCCAGCAGCGTAGATTTCCGACAGGGAGCAGTCTCCTTC

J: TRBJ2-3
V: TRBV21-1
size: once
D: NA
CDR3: CASRNSTGERQADTQYF
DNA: TGTGCCAGCAGAAATTCCACAGGGGAAAGGCAGGCCGATACGCAGTATTTT

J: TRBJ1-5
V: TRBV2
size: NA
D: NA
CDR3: CASSESWGYSNQPQHF
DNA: TGTGCCAGCAGTGAAAGTTGGGGATATAGCAATCAGCCCCAGCATTTT

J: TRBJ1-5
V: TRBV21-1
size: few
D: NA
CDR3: CASRGRRLGNQPQHF
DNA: TGTGCCAGCAGGGGCCGGAGACTCGGCAATCAGCCCCAGCATTTT

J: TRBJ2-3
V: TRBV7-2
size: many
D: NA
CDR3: CASSLGLAATLGDTQYF
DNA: TGTGCCAGCAGCTTAGGGCTAGCAGCAACCTTGGGAGATACGCAGTATTTT

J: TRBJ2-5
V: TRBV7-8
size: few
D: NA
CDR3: CASSPSGRSLAQYF
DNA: TGTGCCAGCAGCCCCTCGGGACGGTCTCTGGCCCAGTACTTC

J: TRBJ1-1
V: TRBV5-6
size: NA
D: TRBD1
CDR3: CASSLFSRGTEAFF
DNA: TGTGCCAGCAGCTTATTTTCCAGGGGGACTGAAGCTTTCTTT

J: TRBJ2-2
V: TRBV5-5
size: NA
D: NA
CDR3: CASSLGGWNTGELFF
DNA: TGTGCCAGCAGCTTGGGGGGGTGGAACACCGGGGAGCTGTTTTTT

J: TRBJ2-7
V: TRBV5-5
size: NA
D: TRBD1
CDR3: CASSLRHDRVYEQYF
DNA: TGTGCCAGCAGCCTACGACACGACAGGGTATACGAGCAGTACTTC

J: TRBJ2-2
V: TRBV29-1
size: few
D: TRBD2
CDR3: CSVEDRGAGKTGELFF
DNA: TGCAGCGTTGAAGATCGCGGAGCGGGGAAGACAGGGGAGCTGTTTTTT

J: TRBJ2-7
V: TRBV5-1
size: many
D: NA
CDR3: CASSFDQGGGYEQYF
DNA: TGCGCCAGCAGCTTCGATCAGGGGGGAGGCTACGAGCAGTACTTC

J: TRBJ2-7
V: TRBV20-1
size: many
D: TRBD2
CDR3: CSVWRAGAYEQYF
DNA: TGCAGTGTTTGGCGGGCGGGGGCCTACGAGCAGTACTTC

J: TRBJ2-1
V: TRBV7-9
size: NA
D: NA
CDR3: CASSFPGPRNEQFF
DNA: TGTGCCAGCAGCTTTCCAGGGCCTCGGAATGAGCAGTTCTTC

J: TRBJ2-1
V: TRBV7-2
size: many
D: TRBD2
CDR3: CASRFGGGNEQFF
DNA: TGTGCCAGCAGATTCGGCGGGGGCAATGAGCAGTTCTTC

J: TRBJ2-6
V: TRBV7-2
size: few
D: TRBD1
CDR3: CASTRTGGFSGANVLTF
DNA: TGTGCCAGCACCCGGACAGGGGGGTTCTCTGGGGCCAACGTCCTGACTTTC

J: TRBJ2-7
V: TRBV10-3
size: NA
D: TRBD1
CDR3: CAISDGPWGQGGYEQYF
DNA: TGTGCCATCAGTGATGGACCCTGGGGACAGGGGGGCTACGAGCAGTACTTC

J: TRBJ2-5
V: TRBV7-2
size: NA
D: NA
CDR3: CASFRLTGLHKTQYF
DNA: TGTGCCTCCTTCCGACTGACAGGACTCCATAAGACCCAGTACTTC

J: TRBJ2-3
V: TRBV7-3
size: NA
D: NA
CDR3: CASSPTGGSAGATDTQYF
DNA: TGTGCCAGCAGCCCCACGGGGGGCAGCGCGGGGGCCACAGATACGCAGTATTTT

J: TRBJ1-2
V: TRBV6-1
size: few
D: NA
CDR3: CASSEALGRVYGYTF
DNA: TGTGCCAGCAGTGAAGCATTGGGCAGAGTCTATGGCTACACCTTC

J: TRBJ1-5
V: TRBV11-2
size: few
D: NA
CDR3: CASSWSDNQPQHF
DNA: TGTGCCAGCAGCTGGAGTGATAATCAGCCCCAGCATTTT

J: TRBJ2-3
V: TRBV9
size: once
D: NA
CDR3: CASSTPGTDTQYF
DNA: TGTGCCAGCAGCACCCCCGGAACAGATACGCAGTATTTT

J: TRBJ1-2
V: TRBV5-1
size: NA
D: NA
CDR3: CASSSSREYGTSRGYTF
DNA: TGCGCCAGCAGCTCTTCCCGTGAGTACGGGACAAGCCGGGGCTACACCTTC

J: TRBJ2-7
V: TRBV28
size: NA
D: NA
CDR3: CASSLQYNEQYF
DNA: TGTGCCAGCAGTTTACAATACAACGAGCAGTACTTC

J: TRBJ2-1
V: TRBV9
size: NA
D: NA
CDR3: CASSVADNEQFF
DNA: TGTGCCAGCAGCGTAGCTGACAATGAGCAGTTCTTC

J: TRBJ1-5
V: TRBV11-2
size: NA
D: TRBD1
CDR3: CASSRDRYNQPQHF
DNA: TGTGCCAGCAGCCGGGACAGGTACAATCAGCCCCAGCATTTT

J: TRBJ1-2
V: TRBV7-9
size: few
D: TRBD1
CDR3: CASSTDRGPNYGYTF
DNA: TGTGCCAGCAGCACCGACAGGGGGCCTAACTATGGCTACACCTTC

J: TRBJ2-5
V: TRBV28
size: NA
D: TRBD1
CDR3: CASSALQGAQETQYF
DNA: TGTGCCAGCAGTGCGCTACAGGGGGCCCAAGAGACCCAGTACTTC

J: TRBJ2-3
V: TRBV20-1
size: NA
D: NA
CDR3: CSARRVRGESTDTQYF
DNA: TGCAGTGCCCGGAGGGTGCGGGGAGAAAGCACAGATACGCAGTATTTT

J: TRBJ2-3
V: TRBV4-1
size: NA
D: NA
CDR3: CASSQDEEGVSTDTQYF
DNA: TGCGCCAGCAGCCAAGATGAGGAGGGTGTGAGCACAGATACGCAGTATTTT

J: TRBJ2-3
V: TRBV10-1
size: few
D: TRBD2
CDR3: CASSERGEYTDTQYF
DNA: TGCGCCAGCAGTGAGCGGGGGGAATACACAGATACGCAGTATTTT

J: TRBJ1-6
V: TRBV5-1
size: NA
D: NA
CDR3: CASSLAQGPTNSPLHF
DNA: TGCGCCAGCAGCTTGGCCCAGGGCCCGACTAATTCACCCCTCCACTTT

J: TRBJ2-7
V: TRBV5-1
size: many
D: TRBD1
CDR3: CASSLTGGYEQYF
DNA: TGTGCCAGCAGCCTGACAGGGGGATACGAGCAGTACTTC